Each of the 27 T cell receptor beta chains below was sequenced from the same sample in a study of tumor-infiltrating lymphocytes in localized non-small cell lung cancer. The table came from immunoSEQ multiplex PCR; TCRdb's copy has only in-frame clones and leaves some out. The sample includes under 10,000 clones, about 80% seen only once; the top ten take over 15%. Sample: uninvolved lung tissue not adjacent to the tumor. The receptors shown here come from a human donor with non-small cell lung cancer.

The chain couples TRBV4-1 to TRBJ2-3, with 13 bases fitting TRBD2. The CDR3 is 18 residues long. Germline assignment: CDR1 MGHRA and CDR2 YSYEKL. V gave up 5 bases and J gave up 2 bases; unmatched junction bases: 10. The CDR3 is CASSSGTSGADFTDTQYF. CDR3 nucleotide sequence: TGCGCCAGCAGCTCCGGGACTAGCGGGGCGGATTTCACAGATACGCAGTATTTT.

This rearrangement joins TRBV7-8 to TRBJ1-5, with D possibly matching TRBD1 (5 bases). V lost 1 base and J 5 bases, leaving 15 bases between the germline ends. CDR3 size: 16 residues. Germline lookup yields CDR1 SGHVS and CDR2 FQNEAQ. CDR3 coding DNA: TGTGCCAGCAGCTTAGAGGGACCGTGGAGTTATCAGCCCCAGCATTTT. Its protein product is CASSLEGPWSYQPQHF.

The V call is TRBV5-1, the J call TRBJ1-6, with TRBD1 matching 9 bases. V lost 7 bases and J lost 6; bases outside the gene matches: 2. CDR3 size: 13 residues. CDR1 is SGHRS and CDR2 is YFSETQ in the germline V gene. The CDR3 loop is CASGDRVNSPLHF. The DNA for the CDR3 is TGCGCCAGCGGGGACAGGGTTAATTCACCCCTCCACTTT.

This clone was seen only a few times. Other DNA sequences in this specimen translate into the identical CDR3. CDR3 region: CASSLSGPEQYF. As DNA, the CDR3 is TGTGCCAGCAGTTTATCGGGACCCGAGCAGTACTTC. The chain is built from TRBV28 and TRBJ2-7; TRBD1 or TRBD2 may be the D gene (5 bases each). The germline V gene encodes CDR1 MDHEN and CDR2 SYDVKM. The CDR3 has 12 residues. V was clipped by 1 base and J by 6 bases, with 7 bases between them.

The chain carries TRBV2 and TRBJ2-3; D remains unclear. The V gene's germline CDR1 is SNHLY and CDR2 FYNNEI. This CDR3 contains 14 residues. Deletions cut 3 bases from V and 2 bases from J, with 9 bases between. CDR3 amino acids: CASSEQTSTDTQYF. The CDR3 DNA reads TGTGCCAGCAGTGAGCAGACTTCCACAGATACGCAGTATTTT.

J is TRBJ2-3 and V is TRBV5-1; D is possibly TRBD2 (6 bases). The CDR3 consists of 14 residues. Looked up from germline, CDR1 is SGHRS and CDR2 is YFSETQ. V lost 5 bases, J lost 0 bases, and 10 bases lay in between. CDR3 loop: CASRRRGSTDTQYF. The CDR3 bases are TGCGCCAGCAGGCGGCGGGGTAGCACAGATACGCAGTATTTT.

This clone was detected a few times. The CDR3 DNA follows: TGTGCCAGCAGGACGGACAGAGGGAATTCACCCCTCCACTTT. Translation: CASRTDRGNSPLHF. The V gene is TRBV7-9, the J gene TRBJ1-6; maybe TRBD1 (6 bases). Per germline, CDR1 SEHNR and CDR2 FQNEAQ (reference sequence). Trimming took 6 bases from V and 7 from J, leaving 13 bases between them. CDR3 size: 14 residues.

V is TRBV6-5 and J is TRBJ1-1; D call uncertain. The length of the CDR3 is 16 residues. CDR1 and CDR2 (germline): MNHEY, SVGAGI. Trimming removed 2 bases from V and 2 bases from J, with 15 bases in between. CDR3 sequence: CASSYSGPQTNTEAFF. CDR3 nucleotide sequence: TGTGCCAGCAGTTACAGCGGACCCCAGACCAACACTGAAGCTTTCTTT.

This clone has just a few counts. CDR3 amino acids: CASSLGQGLGEQYF. CDR3 nucleotides: TGTGCCAGCAGCCTAGGACAGGGGTTGGGAGAGCAGTACTTC. The chain uses TRBV2 and TRBJ2-7; 9 nucleotides match TRBD1. After removal of 6 bases from V and 7 bases from J, the junction contained 10 bases not matched to a gene. Germline V gene sequence: CDR1 SNHLY, CDR2 FYNNEI. The CDR3 extends over 14 amino acids.

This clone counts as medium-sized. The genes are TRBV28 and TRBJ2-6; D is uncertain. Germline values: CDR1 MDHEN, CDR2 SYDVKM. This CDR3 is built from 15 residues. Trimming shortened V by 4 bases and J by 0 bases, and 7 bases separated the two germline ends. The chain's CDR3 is CASSSPGSGANVLTF. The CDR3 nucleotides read TGTGCCAGCAGTTCCCCAGGCTCTGGGGCCAACGTCCTGACTTTC.

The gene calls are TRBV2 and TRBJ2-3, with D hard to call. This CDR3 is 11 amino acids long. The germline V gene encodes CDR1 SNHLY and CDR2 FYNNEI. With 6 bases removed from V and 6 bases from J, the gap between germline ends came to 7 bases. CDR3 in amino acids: CASSLRDTQYF. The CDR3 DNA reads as TGTGCCAGCAGCCTGAGGGATACGCAGTATTTT.

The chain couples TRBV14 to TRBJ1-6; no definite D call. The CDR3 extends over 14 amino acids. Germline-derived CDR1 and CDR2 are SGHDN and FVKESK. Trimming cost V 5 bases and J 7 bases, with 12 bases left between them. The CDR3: CASSGARWNSPLHF. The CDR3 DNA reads TGTGCCAGCAGCGGCGCACGATGGAATTCACCCCTCCACTTT.

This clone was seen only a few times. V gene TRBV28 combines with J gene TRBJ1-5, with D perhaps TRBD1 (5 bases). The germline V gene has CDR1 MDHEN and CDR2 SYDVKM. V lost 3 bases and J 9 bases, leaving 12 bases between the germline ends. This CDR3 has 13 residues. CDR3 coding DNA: TGTGCCAGCAGTTTCAGGGTAGAGTCGCCCCAGCATTTT. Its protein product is CASSFRVESPQHF.

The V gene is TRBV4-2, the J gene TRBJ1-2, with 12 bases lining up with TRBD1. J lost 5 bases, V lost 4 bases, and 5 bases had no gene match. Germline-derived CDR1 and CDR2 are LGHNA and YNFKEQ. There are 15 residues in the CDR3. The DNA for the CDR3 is TGTGCCAGCAGCCCGGGACAGGGGGCCGCGTATGGCTACACCTTC. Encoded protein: CASSPGQGAAYGYTF.

CDR3 in DNA: TGTGCCAGCAGTGAAGACGAGATCCAGCCCCAGCATTTT. Translation: CASSEDEIQPQHF. This chain joins TRBV2 and TRBJ1-5; D remains ambiguous. V shed 1 base and J shed 7 bases, with 8 bases lying between them. Germline values: CDR1 SNHLY, CDR2 FYNNEI. The CDR3 totals 13 residues.

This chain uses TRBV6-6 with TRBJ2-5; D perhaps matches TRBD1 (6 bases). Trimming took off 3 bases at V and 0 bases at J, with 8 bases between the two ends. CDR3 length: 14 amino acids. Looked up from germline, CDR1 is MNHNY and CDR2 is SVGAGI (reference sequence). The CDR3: CASSYGQYQETQYF. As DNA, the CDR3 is TGTGCCAGCAGTTATGGACAGTACCAAGAGACCCAGTACTTC.

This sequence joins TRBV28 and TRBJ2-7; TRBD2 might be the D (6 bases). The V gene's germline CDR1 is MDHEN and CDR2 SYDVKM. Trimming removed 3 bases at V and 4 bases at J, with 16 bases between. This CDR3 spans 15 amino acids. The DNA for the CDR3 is TGTGCCAGCAGTTTGTTTTCCGGGGGAGTATACGAGCAGTACTTC. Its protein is CASSLFSGGVYEQYF.

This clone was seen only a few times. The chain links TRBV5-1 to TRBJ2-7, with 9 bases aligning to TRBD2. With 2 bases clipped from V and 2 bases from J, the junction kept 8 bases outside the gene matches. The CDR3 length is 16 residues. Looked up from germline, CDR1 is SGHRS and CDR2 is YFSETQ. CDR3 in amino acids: CASSLEGLADTYEQYF. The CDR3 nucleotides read TGCGCCAGCAGCTTAGAGGGACTAGCAGATACCTACGAGCAGTACTTC.

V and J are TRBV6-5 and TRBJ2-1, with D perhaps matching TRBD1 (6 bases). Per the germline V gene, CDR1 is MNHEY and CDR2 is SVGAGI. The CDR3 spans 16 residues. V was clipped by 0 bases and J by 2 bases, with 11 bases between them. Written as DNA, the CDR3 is TGTGCCAGCAGTTACTCGTCAGGGACACCCTACAATGAGCAGTTCTTC. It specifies CASSYSSGTPYNEQFF.

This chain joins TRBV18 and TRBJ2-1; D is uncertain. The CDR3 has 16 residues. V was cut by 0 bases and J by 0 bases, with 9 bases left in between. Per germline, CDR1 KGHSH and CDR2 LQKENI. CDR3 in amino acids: CASSPPGRSSYNEQFF. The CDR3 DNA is TGTGCCAGCTCACCACCTGGTAGGAGCTCCTACAATGAGCAGTTCTTC. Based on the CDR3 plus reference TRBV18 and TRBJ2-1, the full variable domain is NAGVMQNPRHLVRRRGQEARLRCSPMKGHSHVYWYRQLPEEGLKFMVYLQKENIIDESGMPKERFSAEFPKEGPSILRIQQVVRGDSAAYFCASSPPGRSSYNEQFFGPGTRLTVL.

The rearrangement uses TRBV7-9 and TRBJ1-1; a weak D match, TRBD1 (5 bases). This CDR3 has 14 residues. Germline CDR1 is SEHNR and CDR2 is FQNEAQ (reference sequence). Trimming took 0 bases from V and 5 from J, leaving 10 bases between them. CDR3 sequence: CASSLAGGGTEAFF. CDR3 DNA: TGTGCCAGCAGCTTAGCGGGGGGAGGGACTGAAGCTTTCTTT.

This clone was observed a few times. The CDR3 loop reads CASSPPSGGYTF. The CDR3 nucleotides read TGTGCCAGCAGTCCGCCCTCCGGTGGCTACACCTTC. The chain employs TRBV6-5 and TRBJ1-2; the D is unclear. The V end lost 5 bases, the J end lost 7 bases, and 11 bases lay between the germline ends. Germline CDR1 is MNHEY and CDR2 is SVGAGI. This CDR3 contains 12 residues.

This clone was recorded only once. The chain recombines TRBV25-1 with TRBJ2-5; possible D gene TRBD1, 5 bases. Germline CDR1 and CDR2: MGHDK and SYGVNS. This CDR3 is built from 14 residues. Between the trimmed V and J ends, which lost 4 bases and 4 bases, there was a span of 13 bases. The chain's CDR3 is CASSVRVSGETQYF. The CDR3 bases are TGTGCCAGCAGTGTCAGGGTTTCCGGAGAGACCCAGTACTTC.

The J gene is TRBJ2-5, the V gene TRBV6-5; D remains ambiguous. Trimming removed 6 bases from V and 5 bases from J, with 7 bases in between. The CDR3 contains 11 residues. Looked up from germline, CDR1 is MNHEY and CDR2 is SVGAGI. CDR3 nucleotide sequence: TGTGCCAGCAGCCCCGGGGAGACCCAGTACTTC. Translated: CASSPGETQYF.

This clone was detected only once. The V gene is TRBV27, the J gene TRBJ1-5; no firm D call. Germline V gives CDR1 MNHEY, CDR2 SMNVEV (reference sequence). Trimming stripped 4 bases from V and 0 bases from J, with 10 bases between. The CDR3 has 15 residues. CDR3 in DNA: TGTGCCAGCAGTTCTCGGCGCGATAGCAATCAGCCCCAGCATTTT. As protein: CASSSRRDSNQPQHF.

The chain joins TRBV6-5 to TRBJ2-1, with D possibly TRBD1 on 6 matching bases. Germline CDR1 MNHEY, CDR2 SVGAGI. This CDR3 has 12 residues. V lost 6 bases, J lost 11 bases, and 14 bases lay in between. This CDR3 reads CASRSSGDKQFF. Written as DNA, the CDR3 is TGTGCCAGCAGATCGAGTGGGGACAAGCAGTTCTTC.

Here the CDR3 reads CASSRGETQYF. The CDR3 bases are TGTGCCAGCAGCCGCGGAGAGACCCAGTACTTC. The chain couples TRBV7-9 to TRBJ2-5; D call uncertain. Germline values: CDR1 SEHNR, CDR2 FQNEAQ (reference sequence). V was clipped by 5 bases and J by 4 bases, with 5 bases between them. The CDR3 runs 11 residues.